A single sample gave rise to the 16 T cell receptor beta chains below, sequenced in a study of T cells in Graves' hyperthyroidism and ophthalmopathy. The CDR3 regions of TCR beta were amplified from RNA transcripts. Researchers ran a first-round RT-PCR on the TCR CDR3 using the HTBI primer set. Each CDR3 protein is one row after TCRdb ran MiXCR on the multiplex PCR reads. Of fewer than 650,000 distinct CDR3 sequences listed, about 14% were seen once; the top ten hold 3.5% to 4.5%. The sample comprised blood. The source is a woman aged 35 to 49 with Graves' ophthalmopathy.

This clonotype was found a few times. The gene calls are TRBV24-1 and TRBJ1-2; D unclear. Germline V gene lookup returns CDR1 KGHDR and CDR2 SFDVKD. The V gene lost 1 base and the J gene lost 2 bases, with 7 bases spanning the gap. The CDR3 is 14 residues long. The CDR3 DNA sequence: TGTGCCACCAGTGATTTTAACAGAAACTATGGCTACACCTTC. This encodes CATSDFNRNYGYTF.

This clonotype was picked up many times. This sequence joins TRBV12-3 or TRBV12-4 and TRBJ2-3; 11 nucleotides agree with TRBD2. With 4 bases clipped from V and 1 base from J, the junction kept 1 base outside the gene matches. This CDR3 is built from 15 residues. In DNA form, the CDR3 reads TGTGCCAGCAGTTCGGGACTAGCGGGCACAGATACGCAGTATTTT. It encodes CASSSGLAGTDTQYF.

This clonotype came up a few times. The rearrangement links TRBV20-1 to TRBJ2-2, with TRBD2 matching 7 bases. With V trimmed by 0 bases and J by 4 bases, 11 bases remained unmatched. Germline-derived CDR1 and CDR2 are DFQATT and SNEGSKA (reference sequence). The CDR3 runs 17 residues. The CDR3 is CSARDFQAGRGTGELFF. CDR3 bases: TGCAGTGCTAGAGATTTTCAAGCGGGAAGGGGCACCGGGGAGCTGTTTTTT.

This clonotype was observed at least ten times. The gene calls are TRBV2 and TRBJ1-2; D call uncertain. Germline CDR1 and CDR2: SNHLY and FYNNEI. This CDR3 is 15 amino acids long. The V and J ends lost 0 bases and 5 bases respectively, with 13 bases between them. The CDR3 spells CASSEALEGYYGYTF. Written as DNA, the CDR3 is TGTGCCAGCAGTGAAGCGCTTGAGGGATATTATGGCTACACCTTC.

This clonotype was recorded at least ten times. The CDR3 bases are TGTGCCAGCAGTGAGACGGATCTCTCCTACGAGCAGTACTTC. This codes for CASSETDLSYEQYF. The V and J genes are TRBV6-1 and TRBJ2-7, with D unresolved. Germline V gene data show CDR1 as MNHNS and CDR2 as SASEGT. V lost 3 bases and J lost 0, with 9 bases in between. The CDR3 spans 14 residues.

The chain combines TRBV9 with TRBJ2-7, with TRBD2 as a possible D gene (5 bases). The V end was cut by 0 bases, the J end by 1 base, with 14 bases between. The CDR3 consists of 16 residues. The germline gives CDR1 SGDLS, CDR2 YYNGEE. The CDR3 is CASSVGGRDPSYEQYF. Written as DNA, the CDR3 is TGTGCCAGCAGCGTAGGAGGTCGGGATCCTTCCTACGAGCAGTACTTC.

The chain combines TRBV10-3 with TRBJ2-7, with a tentative D call TRBD1 (7 bases). The V and J ends lost 10 bases and 1 base respectively, with 23 bases between them. Germline V lookup: CDR1 ENHRY, CDR2 SYGVKD. The CDR3 covers 16 residues. CDR3 nucleotide sequence: TGTGCCAACAGAGCCGACCGGGGGACAGCATCCTACGAGCAGTACTTC. As protein: CANRADRGTASYEQYF.

The chain carries TRBV20-1 and TRBJ2-7; 10 bases line up with TRBD2. V dropped 4 bases and J dropped 1; count of bases not matched to a gene: 4. CDR3 length: 14 amino acids. CDR1 and CDR2 from the germline V gene are DFQATT and SNEGSKA (reference sequence). CDR3 region: CSATGLADSYEQYF. The DNA for the CDR3 is TGCAGTGCTACTGGACTAGCGGATTCCTACGAGCAGTACTTC.

This clonotype came up a few times. The J gene is TRBJ2-7, the V gene TRBV6-1; the match to TRBD2 covers 12 bases. J was trimmed by 4 bases and V by 5 bases; bases with no gene match: 6. The CDR3 is 15 residues long. CDR1 MNHNS and CDR2 SASEGT come from the germline V gene. The CDR3: CASSTASGRAYEQYF. CDR3 in DNA: TGTGCCAGCAGTACAGCTAGCGGGAGGGCTTACGAGCAGTACTTC.

This clonotype was observed many times. V usage is TRBV19 and J usage is TRBJ1-2; D is unresolved. CDR1 and CDR2 from the germline V gene are LNHDA and SQIVND (reference sequence). Trimming cost V 0 bases and J 3 bases, with 8 bases left between them. The CDR3 has 14 amino acids. CDR3: CASSIDRRDYGYTF. The CDR3, as DNA: TGTGCCAGTAGTATAGACAGGAGAGACTATGGCTACACCTTC.

This clonotype was found many times. The J gene is TRBJ2-7, the V gene TRBV19; D gene unclear. The V end was cut by 6 bases, the J end by 0 bases, with 9 bases between. Germline values: CDR1 LNHDA, CDR2 SQIVND (reference sequence). The CDR3 has 13 amino acids. This chain's CDR3 is CASRSQSSYEQYF. CDR3 coding DNA: TGTGCCAGTAGAAGCCAGAGCTCCTACGAGCAGTACTTC. The full variable domain, in which reference TRBV19 and TRBJ2-7 provide the parts outside the CDR3, is DGGITQSPKYLFRKEGQNVTLSCEQNLNHDAMYWYRQDPGQGLRLIYYSQIVNDFQKGDIAEGYSVSREKKESFPLTVTSAQKNPTAFYLCASRSQSSYEQYFGPGTRLTVT.

Here the CDR3 DNA reads TGTGCCAGCACCTCATCCCCGGACAGTTCCTACGAGCAGTACTTC. Translating it yields CASTSSPDSSYEQYF. V and J are TRBV6-2 or TRBV6-3 and TRBJ2-7; tentatively, D is TRBD1 (6 bases). The V and J ends lost 7 bases and 1 base respectively, with 17 bases between them. The CDR3 runs 15 residues. Germline CDR1 and CDR2: MNHEY and SVGEGT.

In this sample, this clonotype turned up many times. The rearrangement links TRBV18 to TRBJ2-5; 11 bases map to TRBD1. Losses at the gene ends were 0 bases for V and 7 bases for J; bases not matched to a gene: 1. CDR1 is KGHSH, CDR2 LQKENI, per germline. The CDR3 runs to 14 residues. CDR3: CASSPPGTGGTQYF. The CDR3 DNA sequence: TGTGCCAGCTCACCACCAGGGACAGGGGGGACCCAGTACTTC.

This clonotype has at least ten counts. Likely a read error: the CDR3 ends without its conserved phenylalanine or tryptophan. This sequence joins TRBV7-3 and TRBJ1-2, with unresolved D. The CDR3 is 14 residues long. CDR1 is SGHTA, CDR2 FQGTGA, per germline. V lost 2 bases, J lost 6 bases, and 13 bases lay in between. As DNA, the CDR3 is TGTGCCAGCAGCTTACCCCAGCGCAGCGATGGCTACACCCTC. Its translation: CASSLPQRSDGYTL.

This clonotype was seen at least ten times. The chain is built from TRBV9 and TRBJ2-5, with 7 bases identical to TRBD2. CDR1 is SGDLS and CDR2 is YYNGEE in the germline V gene. The CDR3 is 16 residues long. The V segment lost 1 base and the J segment 2 bases; nucleotides outside the gene matches: 8. CDR3 sequence: CASSVTPLAEQETQYF. The DNA for the CDR3 is TGTGCCAGCAGCGTAACTCCCCTAGCGGAGCAAGAGACCCAGTACTTC.

V is TRBV2 and J is TRBJ2-2; 9 positions match TRBD2. In germline, CDR1 is SNHLY, CDR2 FYNNEI. V was clipped by 4 bases and J by 5 bases; unmatched bases: 14. CDR3 length: 18 residues. In DNA form, the CDR3 reads TGTGCCAGCAGTGTCCGCCTGATCGCGGGAGGGAGAACCGGGGAGCTGTTTTTT. Amino acids: CASSVRLIAGGRTGELFF. Drawing the rest from reference TRBV2 and TRBJ2-2, the complete variable domain is EPEVTQTPSHQVTQMGQEVILRCVPISNHLYFYWYRQILGQKVEFLVSFYNNEISEKSEIFDDQFSVERPDGSNFTLKIRSTKLEDSAMYFCASSVRLIAGGRTGELFFGEGSRLTVL.